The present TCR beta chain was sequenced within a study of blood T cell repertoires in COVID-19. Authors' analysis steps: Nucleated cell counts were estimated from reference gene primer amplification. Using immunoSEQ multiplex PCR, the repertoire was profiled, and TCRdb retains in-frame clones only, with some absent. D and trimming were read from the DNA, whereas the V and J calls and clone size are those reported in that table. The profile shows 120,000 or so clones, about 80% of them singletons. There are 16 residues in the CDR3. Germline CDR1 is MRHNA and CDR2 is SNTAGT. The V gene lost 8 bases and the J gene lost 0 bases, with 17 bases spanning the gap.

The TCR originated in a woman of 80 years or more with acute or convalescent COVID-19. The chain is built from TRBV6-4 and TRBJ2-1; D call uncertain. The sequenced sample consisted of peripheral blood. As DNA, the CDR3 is TGTGCCAGCCGAGACACGCGTCTCGGCTCCTACAATGAGCAGTTCTTC. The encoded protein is CASRDTRLGSYNEQFF.